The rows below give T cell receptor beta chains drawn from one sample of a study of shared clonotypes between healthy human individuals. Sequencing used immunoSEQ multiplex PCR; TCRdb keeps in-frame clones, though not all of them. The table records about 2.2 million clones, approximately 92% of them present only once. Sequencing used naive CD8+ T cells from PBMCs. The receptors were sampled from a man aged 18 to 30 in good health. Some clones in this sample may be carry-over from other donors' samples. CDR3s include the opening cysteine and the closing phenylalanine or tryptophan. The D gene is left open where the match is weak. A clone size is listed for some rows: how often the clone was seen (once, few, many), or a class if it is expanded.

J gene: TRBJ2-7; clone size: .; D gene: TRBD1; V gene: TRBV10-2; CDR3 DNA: TGCGCCAGCGCCCCGGGACAGGGGTTCGAGCAGTACTTC; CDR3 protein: CASAPGQGFEQYF
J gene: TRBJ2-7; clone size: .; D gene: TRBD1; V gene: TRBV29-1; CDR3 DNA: TGCAGCGTGCAGGGGGCGTACGAGCAGTACTTC; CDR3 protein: CSVQGAYEQYF
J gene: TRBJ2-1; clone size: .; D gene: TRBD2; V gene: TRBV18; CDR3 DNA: TGTGCCAGCTCACCTCCGGGACTAGCGGGAGTTGCTAATGAGCAGTTCTTC; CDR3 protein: CASSPPGLAGVANEQFF
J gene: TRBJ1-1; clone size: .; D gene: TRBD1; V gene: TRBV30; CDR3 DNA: TGTGCCTGGAGTCGGGGCGACAGGGCCAACACTGAAGCTTTCTTT; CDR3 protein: CAWSRGDRANTEAFF
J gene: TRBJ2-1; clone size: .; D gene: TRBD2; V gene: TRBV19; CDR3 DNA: TGTGCCAGTAGTATGGTTCTAGCGGGAGGGGCCGAGCAGTTCTTC; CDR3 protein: CASSMVLAGGAEQFF
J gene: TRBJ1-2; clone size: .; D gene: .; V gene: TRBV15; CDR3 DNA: TGTGCCACCAGTTGGGGACCGGAGGCCTATGGCTACACCTTC; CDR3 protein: CATSWGPEAYGYTF
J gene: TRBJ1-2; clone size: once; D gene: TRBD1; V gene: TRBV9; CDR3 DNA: TGTGCCAGCAGCCCACTGACAGGGTTGGACTATGGCTACACCTTC; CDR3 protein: CASSPLTGLDYGYTF
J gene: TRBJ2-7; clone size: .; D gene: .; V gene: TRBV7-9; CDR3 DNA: TGTGCCAGCAGCTTTTCCACCCAGGCCCCCTGGTACGAGCAGTACTTC; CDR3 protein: CASSFSTQAPWYEQYF
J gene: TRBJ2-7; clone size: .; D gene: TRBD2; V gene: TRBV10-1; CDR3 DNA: TGCGCCAGCAGACTAGCGGGAGACTCCTACGAGCAGTACTTC; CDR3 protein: CASRLAGDSYEQYF
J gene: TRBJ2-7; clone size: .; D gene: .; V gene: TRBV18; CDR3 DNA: TGTGCCAGCTCACCGATCACCCACGAGCAGTACTTC; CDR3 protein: CASSPITHEQYF
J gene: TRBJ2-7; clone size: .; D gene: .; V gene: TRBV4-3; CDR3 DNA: TGCGCCAGCAGCCAATACCCCGGCAATCCGGACGAGCAGTACTTC; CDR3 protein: CASSQYPGNPDEQYF
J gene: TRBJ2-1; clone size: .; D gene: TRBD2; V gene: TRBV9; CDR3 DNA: TGTGCCAGCAGCGACCACACCGGGACTAGCGGGACGGGTAATGAGCAGTTCTTC; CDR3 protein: CASSDHTGTSGTGNEQFF
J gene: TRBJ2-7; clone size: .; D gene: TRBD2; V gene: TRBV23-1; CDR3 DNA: TGCGCCAGCAGTCAATCGACTAGCGGGAGGGCTCGAAGCTCCTACGAGCAGTACTTC; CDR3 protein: CASSQSTSGRARSSYEQYF
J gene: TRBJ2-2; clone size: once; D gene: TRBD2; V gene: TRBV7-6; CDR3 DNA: TGTGCCAGCAGCCCCCGTCCGGGACTAGCGAACACCGGGGAGCTGTTTTTT; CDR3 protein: CASSPRPGLANTGELFF
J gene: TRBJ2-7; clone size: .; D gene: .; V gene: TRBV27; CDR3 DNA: TGTGCCAGCAGTTTTTCTCCTCGGCCCGCCTACGAGCAGTACTTC; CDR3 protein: CASSFSPRPAYEQYF
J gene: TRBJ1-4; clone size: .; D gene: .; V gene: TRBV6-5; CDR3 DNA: TGTGCCAGCAGTTCCGACATTTCAACTAATGAAAAACTGTTTTTT; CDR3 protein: CASSSDISTNEKLFF